A selection of T cell receptor beta chains follows, all from one sample in a study of breast tumors, draining lymph nodes, adjacent tissues. TCRdb redid the calling of the multiplex PCR reads with MiXCR, one entry per CDR3 protein. The table shows about 130,000 distinct CDR3 sequences, with about 22% occurring only once. Sequencing input: axillary lymph node tissue. These receptors originate from a female donor with breast cancer. Some clones in this sample may be carry-over from other donors' samples. Both conserved end residues are part of each CDR3. The D gene is left open where the match is weak. The size of a clone is reported for some rows only, either as once, few or many, or as a class for expanded clones.

J: TRBJ2-1
D: TRBD1
V: TRBV5-1
size: NA
CDR3: CASSLGAGGRNEQFF
DNA: TGCGCCAGCAGCTTGGGGGCAGGGGGCCGCAATGAGCAGTTCTTC

J: TRBJ1-5
D: NA
V: TRBV20-1
size: many
CDR3: CSAREDRTRLAQHF
DNA: TGCAGTGCTAGAGAAGATCGCACCCGTTTAGCCCAGCATTTT

J: TRBJ2-2
D: TRBD2
V: TRBV20-1
size: NA
CDR3: CSAILSGRSTGELFF
DNA: TGCAGTGCTATCCTTAGCGGGAGGTCCACCGGGGAGCTGTTTTTT

J: TRBJ2-3
D: NA
V: TRBV7-2
size: many
CDR3: CASSLSGFGTDTQYF
DNA: TGTGCCAGCAGCTTGAGCGGGTTCGGCACAGATACGCAGTATTTT

J: TRBJ2-3
D: TRBD1
V: TRBV2
size: many
CDR3: CASSRDRGDTQYF
DNA: TGTGCCAGCAGCAGGGACAGGGGGGATACGCAGTATTTT

J: TRBJ2-2
D: NA
V: TRBV19
size: many
CDR3: CASSRGTPNTGELFF
DNA: TGTGCCAGTAGCCGAGGGACACCGAACACCGGGGAGCTGTTTTTT

J: TRBJ1-5
D: TRBD1
V: TRBV30
size: NA
CDR3: CAWSVGGDQPQHF
DNA: TGTGCCTGGAGTGTAGGGGGCGATCAGCCCCAGCATTTT

J: TRBJ2-5
D: NA
V: TRBV15
size: many
CDR3: CATSRSYGSQETQYF
DNA: TGTGCCACCAGCAGATCTTACGGGTCGCAAGAGACCCAGTACTTC

J: TRBJ2-1
D: TRBD2
V: TRBV7-9
size: medium-sized
CDR3: CASSLDGLAGVQFF
DNA: TGTGCCAGCAGCTTAGATGGGCTAGCGGGGGTGCAGTTCTTC

J: TRBJ1-3
D: NA
V: TRBV5-5
size: many
CDR3: CASSLRQLTSGNTIYF
DNA: TGTGCCAGCAGCCTAAGACAGCTTACCTCTGGAAACACCATATATTTT

J: TRBJ2-3
D: NA
V: TRBV5-8
size: NA
CDR3: CASSWASRGTDTQYF
DNA: TGTGCCAGCAGCTGGGCGTCCAGAGGCACAGATACGCAGTATTTT

J: TRBJ2-3
D: TRBD2
V: TRBV11-2
size: many
CDR3: CASSFRLAGVGTDTQYF
DNA: TGTGCCAGCAGCTTTAGGCTAGCGGGAGTTGGCACAGATACGCAGTATTTT

J: TRBJ2-3
D: TRBD1
V: TRBV10-1
size: many
CDR3: CASSHRQGNTDTQYF
DNA: TGCGCCAGCAGCCACAGACAGGGGAACACAGATACGCAGTATTTT

J: TRBJ1-5
D: TRBD1
V: TRBV9
size: many
CDR3: CASTDLGKTGGAGDQPQHF
DNA: TGTGCCAGCACCGATTTGGGGAAAACAGGGGGGGCGGGAGATCAGCCCCAGCATTTT

J: TRBJ2-3
D: NA
V: TRBV20-1
size: many
CDR3: CSARLERNTQYF
DNA: TGCAGTGCTAGATTGGAAAGAAATACGCAGTATTTT

J: TRBJ1-2
D: NA
V: TRBV19
size: NA
CDR3: CASSNPGQGEGYTF
DNA: TGTGCCAGTAGTAACCCAGGGCAGGGTGAAGGCTACACCTTC

J: TRBJ2-1
D: NA
V: TRBV5-1
size: many
CDR3: CASAQGIFSYNEQFF
DNA: TGCGCCAGCGCTCAAGGGATTTTCTCCTACAATGAGCAGTTCTTC

J: TRBJ2-2
D: TRBD2
V: TRBV11-2
size: many
CDR3: CASSSYASGKNTGELFF
DNA: TGTGCCAGCAGCTCGTACGCTAGCGGGAAAAACACCGGGGAGCTGTTTTTT

J: TRBJ2-5
D: TRBD2
V: TRBV2
size: NA
CDR3: CASGRGRGVQTQYF
DNA: TGTGCCAGCGGACGCGGGAGGGGTGTCCAGACCCAGTACTTC

J: TRBJ1-5
D: NA
V: TRBV19
size: NA
CDR3: CASSPQGNYQPQHF
DNA: TGTGCCAGTAGTCCACAGGGTAACTACCAGCCCCAGCATTTT

J: TRBJ2-1
D: TRBD2
V: TRBV5-5
size: few
CDR3: CASSLGGSGFGSYNEQFF
DNA: TGTGCCAGCAGCTTGGGGGGTAGCGGGTTTGGGTCCTACAATGAGCAGTTCTTC

J: TRBJ2-3
D: NA
V: TRBV15
size: many
CDR3: CATSRWGGTDTQYF
DNA: TGTGCCACCAGCCGCTGGGGGGGCACAGATACGCAGTATTTT

J: TRBJ2-1
D: NA
V: TRBV18
size: few
CDR3: CASSPPGGQDEQFF
DNA: TGTGCCAGCTCACCACCAGGGGGGCAGGATGAGCAGTTCTTC

J: TRBJ2-6
D: TRBD1
V: TRBV6-5
size: NA
CDR3: CASSSGQGAGGANVLTF
DNA: TGTGCCAGCAGTTCCGGACAGGGGGCGGGGGGGGCCAACGTCCTGACTTTC

J: TRBJ2-3
D: TRBD1
V: TRBV7-9
size: many
CDR3: CASSRDRGSRTDTQYF
DNA: TGTGCCAGCAGTCGGGACAGGGGGAGCCGCACAGATACGCAGTATTTT

J: TRBJ1-6
D: TRBD1
V: TRBV4-1
size: many
CDR3: CASSQVGQENSPLHF
DNA: TGCGCCAGCAGCCAAGTAGGACAGGAAAATTCACCCCTCCACTTT

J: TRBJ2-1
D: NA
V: TRBV4-3
size: many
CDR3: CASSQAVNLGYNEQFF
DNA: TGCGCCAGCAGCCAAGCCGTAAACTTAGGATACAATGAGCAGTTCTTC

J: TRBJ2-1
D: TRBD2
V: TRBV7-2
size: many
CDR3: CASSLAFSGPYNEQFF
DNA: TGTGCCAGCAGCTTAGCTTTTAGCGGGCCTTACAATGAGCAGTTCTTC

J: TRBJ2-7
D: NA
V: TRBV28
size: few
CDR3: CASSLRGSKAYEQYF
DNA: TGTGCCAGCAGTCTACGGGGTTCGAAGGCCTACGAGCAGTACTTC

J: TRBJ2-3
D: TRBD2
V: TRBV5-6
size: many
CDR3: CASSEGTSGTGDTQYF
DNA: TGTGCCAGCAGCGAAGGGACTAGCGGGACGGGGGATACGCAGTATTTT

J: TRBJ2-2
D: TRBD1
V: TRBV19
size: NA
CDR3: CASSSRDRGFGLGELFF
DNA: TGTGCCAGTAGTTCAAGGGACAGGGGGTTTGGTTTGGGGGAGCTGTTTTTT

J: TRBJ2-5
D: TRBD2
V: TRBV19
size: few
CDR3: CASSILAGEETQYF
DNA: TGTGCCAGTAGTATTTTGGCGGGAGAAGAGACCCAGTACTTC

J: TRBJ2-6
D: NA
V: TRBV25-1
size: NA
CDR3: CASSVGGANVLTF
DNA: TGTGCCAGCAGTGTCGGCGGGGCCAACGTCCTGACTTTC

J: TRBJ2-6
D: NA
V: TRBV6-4
size: many
CDR3: CASSLESSGANVLTF
DNA: TGTGCCAGCAGTCTGGAAAGCTCTGGGGCCAACGTCCTGACTTTC

J: TRBJ1-2
D: NA
V: TRBV28
size: NA
CDR3: CASSLRGRLRYTF
DNA: TGTGCCAGCAGTTTAAGAGGCAGGCTTCGCTACACCTTC

J: TRBJ2-5
D: TRBD1
V: TRBV6-5
size: many
CDR3: CASRRDRRNQETQYF
DNA: TGTGCCAGCAGACGGGACAGGCGGAATCAAGAGACCCAGTACTTC

J: TRBJ1-6
D: NA
V: TRBV6-5
size: many
CDR3: CASSLYNSPLHF
DNA: TGTGCCAGCAGCTTATATAATTCACCCCTCCACTTT

J: TRBJ1-5
D: TRBD1
V: TRBV7-2
size: many
CDR3: CASSQQGSAYPQHF
DNA: TGTGCCAGCAGCCAACAGGGGTCCGCCTACCCCCAGCATTTT

J: TRBJ1-4
D: NA
V: TRBV28
size: few
CDR3: CASTGDFNEKLFF
DNA: TGTGCCAGCACTGGGGATTTTAATGAAAAACTGTTTTTT

J: TRBJ2-7
D: TRBD2
V: TRBV7-2
size: many
CDR3: CASSPTGLAGRYEQYF
DNA: TGTGCCAGCAGCCCTACTGGACTAGCGGGAAGATACGAGCAGTACTTC

J: TRBJ2-7
D: NA
V: TRBV3-1
size: many
CDR3: CASSQTTGHLGEQYF
DNA: TGTGCCAGCAGCCAAACGACAGGACATCTAGGCGAGCAGTACTTC

J: TRBJ2-1
D: TRBD2
V: TRBV18
size: few
CDR3: CASSPLSREVYVEQFF
DNA: TGTGCCAGCTCACCACTTTCGCGGGAGGTCTACGTTGAGCAGTTCTTC

J: TRBJ2-3
D: TRBD1
V: TRBV20-1
size: many
CDR3: CSAGPGQGAGDTQYF
DNA: TGCAGTGCTGGGCCGGGACAGGGGGCCGGAGATACGCAGTATTTT

J: TRBJ2-2
D: NA
V: TRBV19
size: NA
CDR3: CASSISTASGELFF
DNA: TGTGCCAGTAGTATCTCGACGGCCAGCGGGGAGCTGTTTTTT

J: TRBJ2-1
D: NA
V: TRBV7-2
size: many
CDR3: CASSRPGSSYNEQFF
DNA: TGTGCCAGCAGCCGTCCCGGGAGCTCCTACAATGAGCAGTTCTTC

J: TRBJ2-4
D: TRBD2
V: TRBV6-1
size: NA
CDR3: CASSTSTSGRRLAKNIQYF
DNA: TGTGCCAGCAGTACCTCGACTAGCGGGAGGCGACTAGCCAAAAACATTCAGTACTTC

J: TRBJ2-2
D: TRBD2
V: TRBV20-1
size: NA
CDR3: CSARLAGGTNTGELFF
DNA: TGCAGTGCCCGACTAGCGGGAGGGACGAACACCGGGGAGCTGTTTTTT

J: TRBJ2-4
D: NA
V: TRBV9
size: NA
CDR3: CASSPGEAKNIQYF
DNA: TGTGCCAGCAGCCCAGGGGAGGCCAAAAACATTCAGTACTTC

J: TRBJ1-3
D: NA
V: TRBV5-5
size: many
CDR3: CASSQNFGNTIYF
DNA: TGTGCCAGCAGCCAGAATTTTGGAAACACCATATATTTT

J: TRBJ2-2
D: NA
V: TRBV7-9
size: many
CDR3: CASSPRDPRGGLNTGELFF
DNA: TGTGCCAGCAGCCCACGGGACCCCAGGGGTGGGTTGAACACCGGGGAGCTGTTTTTT

J: TRBJ2-5
D: TRBD1
V: TRBV12-3/TRBV12-4
size: many
CDR3: CASSPHLTGGYETQYF
DNA: TGTGCCAGCAGTCCCCACCTGACAGGGGGTTACGAGACCCAGTACTTC

J: TRBJ2-7
D: NA
V: TRBV9
size: many
CDR3: CASSPSAGWGGYEQYF
DNA: TGTGCCAGCAGCCCTTCGGCAGGGTGGGGTGGCTACGAGCAGTACTTC

J: TRBJ2-4
D: TRBD2
V: TRBV7-2
size: NA
CDR3: CASSLSLGGGNIQYF
DNA: TGTGCCAGCAGCTTAAGTCTCGGGGGGGGGAACATTCAGTACTTC

J: TRBJ2-7
D: TRBD2
V: TRBV11-2
size: many
CDR3: CASSLGTLRTSGSPYEQYF
DNA: TGTGCCAGCAGCTTAGGGACCCTAAGGACTAGCGGGTCCCCCTACGAGCAGTACTTC

J: TRBJ2-1
D: NA
V: TRBV12-3/TRBV12-4
size: many
CDR3: CASSTWWDEQFF
DNA: TGTGCCAGCAGCACATGGTGGGATGAGCAGTTCTTC